This T cell receptor beta chain was identified during a study of CD8+CD57+ T cells in acquired aplastic anemia. Background on the study: Sorted CD4+ and CD8+ cell DNA averaged roughly 3.2 ug. Among healthy donors, CD4+ cells averaged around 11 million reads. Overall study results and limits: Researchers report that twenty-nine CD8+ CDR3 sequences appeared in both patients and controls. No significant difference in CD8+ Simpson's diversity was found between patients and controls.

V lost 6 bases to trimming and J lost 7 bases, with 19 bases between them. The CDR3 loop spans 15 amino acids. Germline CDR1 SGHRS, CDR2 YFSETQ. The template for TCR beta VDJ and CDR3 sequence profiling was genomic DNA. TCRdb passed the reads through MiXCR, listing each CDR3 protein once. Found here are 60,000 to 75,000 distinct CDR3 sequences, 45% to 70% of them singletons; the top ten hold 2% to 3%. This clonotype was counted many times. Its specificity is unknown. This TCR derives from a human donor in good health, serving as a control. Sequenced sample: sorted CD4+, CD8+, or CD8+CD57+ T cells (not recorded which) from PBMCs. V and J are TRBV5-1 and TRBJ2-2; D may match TRBD1 or TRBD2 (5 bases each). CDR3 region: CASKASEGRGGELFF. In DNA form, the CDR3 reads TGCGCCAGCAAGGCTTCCGAGGGAAGGGGCGGGGAGCTGTTTTTT.